This TCR beta chain was captured in a study of T cells in Graves' hyperthyroidism and ophthalmopathy. Study information: Before treatment of any kind, peripheral blood was taken at initial diagnosis. Points from the study as a whole: Blood held most thyroid clonotypes expanded above 0.001 frequency. Ophthalmopathy got predicted by the model a median approximately 6.4 months before its onset.

Patients were excluded for uncontrolled infection, other autoimmune disease, pregnancy or lactation. The CDR3 covers 16 residues. The germline V and J ends were trimmed by 3 bases and 0 bases, with 12 bases remaining between them. Germline lookup yields CDR1 ENHRY and CDR2 SYGVKD. This clonotype was picked up a small number of times. Its antigen is not identified. Amplification of TCR beta CDR3 regions used RNA as the template. The HTBI primer set drove a first-round RT-PCR of the TCR CDR3. TCRdb re-called the multiplex PCR reads through MiXCR, storing one row per CDR3 protein. This sample has roughly 720,000 distinct CDR3 sequences, with 15% to 20% found just once.

Sequencing used blood. The chain carries TRBV10-3 and TRBJ1-3, with D unclear. The TCR was taken from a man aged 45 to 65 with Graves' hyperthyroidism. In DNA, the CDR3 is TGTGCCATCAGTGATTTGGGAACATACTCTGGAAACACCATATATTTT. Translation gives CAISDLGTYSGNTIYF.